The rows below give T cell receptor beta chains drawn from one sample of a study of cytomegalovirus exposure and HLA in healthy donors. The repertoire was sequenced with immunoSEQ multiplex PCR; TCRdb's copy has only in-frame clones and lacks some. Of 150,000 to 200,000 clones in the sample, about 85% were seen once. The sequenced material came from PBMCs. The receptors originated from a girl aged 10 to 17 in good health and CMV-seropositive. CDR3s include the opening cysteine and the closing phenylalanine or tryptophan. Each record gives: CDR3 length, clone size, D gene, V gene, J gene, CDR3 protein, CDR3 DNA. The D gene is left open where the match is weak. Clone size is shown for a subset of rows, as once, few, many or a class of expanded clone.

15,NA,TRBD1,TRBV18,TRBJ2-7,CASSARDRGTYEQYF,TGTGCCAGCTCAGCCCGGGACAGGGGTACCTACGAGCAGTACTTC
14,NA,NA,TRBV27,TRBJ2-1,CASSISTSYNEQFF,TGTGCCAGCAGTATCTCGACTAGCTACAATGAGCAGTTCTTC
13,NA,NA,TRBV27,TRBJ2-7,CASSILGAYEQYF,TGTGCCAGCAGTATCTTAGGGGCCTACGAGCAGTACTTC
14,NA,NA,TRBV29-1,TRBJ1-2,CSVEGGGGDYGYTF,TGCAGCGTTGAGGGCGGGGGCGGTGACTATGGCTACACCTTC
15,NA,NA,TRBV4-2,TRBJ2-1,CASSQDASDYNEQFF,TGTGCCAGCAGCCAAGACGCCAGCGACTACAATGAGCAGTTCTTC
17,NA,TRBD1,TRBV27,TRBJ1-5,CASSFATGQYSNQPQHF,TGTGCCAGCAGTTTTGCTACGGGACAGTATAGCAATCAGCCCCAGCATTTT
15,few,NA,TRBV5-4,TRBJ2-7,CASSFGAGPNYEQYF,TGTGCCAGCAGCTTCGGTGCAGGGCCAAACTACGAGCAGTACTTC
15,NA,NA,TRBV19,TRBJ2-3,CASSPQGGGSDTQYF,TGTGCCAGTAGTCCCCAAGGGGGGGGCTCTGATACGCAGTATTTT
16,NA,NA,TRBV7-9,TRBJ1-2,CASSSTVLTGFRGYTF,TGTGCCAGCAGCTCTACGGTCTTAACAGGGTTCCGTGGCTACACCTTC
14,NA,TRBD1,TRBV9,TRBJ1-1,CASSYGQGNTEAFF,TGTGCCAGCAGCTACGGACAGGGGAACACTGAAGCTTTCTTT
15,NA,TRBD2,TRBV6-1,TRBJ2-3,CASIRSAGGADTQYF,TGTGCCAGCATTCGTTCGGCGGGAGGCGCAGATACGCAGTATTTT
12,NA,NA,TRBV7-6,TRBJ2-2,CASRPGAGELFF,TGTGCCAGCAGACCAGGGGCCGGGGAGCTGTTTTTT
14,NA,NA,TRBV5-4,TRBJ2-7,CASSFVGSSYEQYF,TGTGCCAGCAGCTTCGTCGGTAGCTCCTACGAGCAGTACTTC
14,NA,NA,TRBV29-1,TRBJ1-4,CSVDLEGMGGKLFF,TGCAGCGTTGATTTAGAGGGAATGGGCGGAAAACTGTTTTTT
11,few,NA,TRBV9,TRBJ1-5,CASGANQPQHF,TGTGCCAGCGGGGCAAATCAGCCCCAGCATTTT
14,once,NA,TRBV10-3,TRBJ2-1,CAISEMTANNEQFF,TGTGCCATCAGTGAGATGACAGCCAACAATGAGCAGTTCTTC
15,NA,NA,TRBV25-1,TRBJ2-2,CASSERDVGTGELFF,TGTGCCAGCAGTGAACGAGATGTCGGGACCGGGGAGCTGTTTTTT
13,NA,NA,TRBV18,TRBJ2-7,CASSSRQSYEQYF,TGTGCCAGCTCATCCCGACAGTCCTACGAGCAGTACTTC
14,NA,TRBD2,TRBV29-1,TRBJ2-3,CSVGLAGGHGTQYF,TGCAGCGTTGGGCTAGCGGGGGGGCATGGTACGCAGTATTTT
15,NA,NA,TRBV27,TRBJ1-1,CASGREGSISTEAFF,TGTGCCAGCGGCAGGGAGGGCTCAATAAGCACTGAAGCTTTCTTT
14,NA,NA,TRBV7-5,TRBJ2-4,CASSPGLAKNIQYF,TGTGCCAGCAGCCCGGGACTCGCCAAAAACATTCAGTACTTC
19,NA,TRBD1,TRBV5-1,TRBJ2-1,CASSSPGQGTPGLYNEQFF,TGCGCCAGCAGCTCACCGGGACAGGGGACTCCGGGGCTTTACAATGAGCAGTTCTTC
13,NA,NA,TRBV6-1,TRBJ2-3,CASCRYSTDTQYF,TGTGCCAGCTGCCGCTATAGCACAGATACGCAGTATTTT
10,NA,NA,TRBV7-9,TRBJ1-2,CASSSSGYTF,TGTGCCAGCAGCTCTAGTGGCTACACCTTC
16,NA,TRBD1,TRBV9,TRBJ1-5,CASSAGQGAGNQPQHF,TGTGCCAGCAGCGCGGGACAGGGGGCAGGCAATCAGCCCCAGCATTTT
15,NA,TRBD2,TRBV6-5,TRBJ2-1,CASSKTSGSGGEQFF,TGTGCCAGCAGTAAGACTAGCGGGAGCGGCGGTGAGCAGTTCTTC
16,NA,NA,TRBV6-1,TRBJ1-5,CASSESAAVSNQPQHF,TGTGCCAGCAGTGAATCCGCGGCCGTTAGCAATCAGCCCCAGCATTTT
16,once,NA,TRBV4-2,TRBJ1-1,CASSLRGSRMNTEAFF,TGTGCCAGCAGCCTCCGGGGGAGCCGCATGAACACTGAAGCTTTCTTT
14,NA,TRBD2,TRBV7-2,TRBJ2-7,CASSFTSGPYEQYF,TGTGCCAGCAGCTTCACTAGCGGGCCGTACGAGCAGTACTTC
16,NA,TRBD2,TRBV14,TRBJ2-7,CASSQSGTDFSYEQYF,TGTGCCAGCAGCCAAAGCGGGACTGACTTCTCCTACGAGCAGTACTTC
15,once,NA,TRBV7-6,TRBJ1-3,CASSLQGGSGNTIYF,TGTGCCAGCAGTTTACAGGGTGGCTCTGGAAACACCATATATTTT
15,NA,TRBD1,TRBV5-5,TRBJ1-1,CASSPTRGGDGEAFF,TGTGCCAGCAGTCCCACCCGAGGGGGCGACGGTGAAGCTTTCTTT
15,NA,TRBD1,TRBV6-1,TRBJ1-1,CASSERDRPNTEAFF,TGTGCCAGCAGTGAAAGGGACAGACCGAACACTGAAGCTTTCTTT
15,few,TRBD1,TRBV5-6,TRBJ1-5,CASSLRGPSNQPQHF,TGTGCCAGCAGCTTAAGGGGGCCCAGCAATCAGCCCCAGCATTTT
15,NA,NA,TRBV9,TRBJ2-3,CASSVEGTSTDTQYF,TGTGCCAGCAGCGTAGAGGGGACTAGCACAGATACGCAGTATTTT
15,few,TRBD1,TRBV6-1,TRBJ1-2,CASSPQTGSSYGYTF,TGTGCCAGCAGTCCTCAGACAGGGTCCTCCTATGGCTACACCTTC
11,NA,NA,TRBV29-1,TRBJ2-7,CSGGSSYEQYF,TGCAGCGGAGGGAGCTCCTACGAGCAGTACTTC
18,NA,TRBD2,TRBV19,TRBJ2-7,CASSSGHPGLAFSYEQYF,TGTGCCAGTAGTTCCGGACACCCAGGACTAGCGTTTAGTTACGAGCAGTACTTC
15,NA,TRBD1,TRBV27,TRBJ1-4,CATGQGWRGGEKLFF,TGTGCCACCGGACAGGGATGGCGGGGTGGCGAAAAACTGTTTTTT
17,NA,TRBD2,TRBV9,TRBJ2-7,CASSPKDSGSSLYEQYF,TGTGCCAGCAGCCCTAAAGATAGCGGGAGTTCCCTCTACGAGCAGTACTTC
14,NA,TRBD1,TRBV6-1,TRBJ1-1,CASSGTGVLTEAFF,TGTGCCAGCAGTGGTACAGGGGTATTAACTGAAGCTTTCTTT
14,NA,NA,TRBV6-1,TRBJ1-3,CASRVGTVGNTIYF,TGTGCCAGCAGAGTCGGGACTGTTGGAAACACCATATATTTT